This is a list of T cell receptor beta chains from one sample in a study of shared clonotypes between healthy human individuals. Clones were read by immunoSEQ multiplex PCR, and TCRdb kept only the in-frame ones, dropping some. The sample includes under 1,100,000 clones, around 78% of them seen just once. Sequencing used memory CD4+ T cells from PBMCs. These receptors were taken from a man younger than 35 in good health. Some clones in this sample may be carry-over from other donors' samples. CDR3s include the opening cysteine and the closing phenylalanine or tryptophan. D genes are given only for firm matches. Not all rows give a size; the values are once, few, many and, for expanded clones, a class.

TRBD1	-	TRBV30	TRBJ1-3	TGTGCCTGGAGTCTACAGGGGGAAGGAAACACCATATATTTT	CAWSLQGEGNTIYF
TRBD1	-	TRBV5-1	TRBJ2-3	TGCGCCAGCAGCACCGGACAGGGGTCAGATACGCAGTATTTT	CASSTGQGSDTQYF
-	-	TRBV5-1	TRBJ2-3	TGCGCCAGCAGCTTTACAGATACGCAGTATTTT	CASSFTDTQYF
-	-	TRBV27	TRBJ2-5	TGTGCCAGCAGTTTATCCGTGGGGGAGACCCAGTACTTC	CASSLSVGETQYF
TRBD1	-	TRBV29-1	TRBJ1-5	TGCAGCGTTGGACAGGGGGCGGGTCAGCCCCAGCATTTT	CSVGQGAGQPQHF
-	-	TRBV9	TRBJ1-5	TGTGCCAGCAGCCTGGACGGAAATCAGCCCCAGCATTTT	CASSLDGNQPQHF
-	-	TRBV6-5	TRBJ1-4	TGTGCCAGCAGTTACGGGGGGTACACTAATGAAAAACTGTTTTTT	CASSYGGYTNEKLFF
TRBD1	-	TRBV6-7	TRBJ2-7	TGTGCCAGCAGTTACTCTGAAACGGACAGGGAGTCCTACGAGCAGTACTTC	CASSYSETDRESYEQYF
-	few	TRBV6-1	TRBJ1-1	TGTGCCAGCAGTGCTGGATGGGGAACTGAAGCTTTCTTT	CASSAGWGTEAFF
-	-	TRBV7-9	TRBJ2-1	TGTGCCAGCAGCTTAGTTAGTATGGGTGAGCAGTTCTTC	CASSLVSMGEQFF
-	-	TRBV2	TRBJ1-1	TGTGCCAGCAATCGTCAGACGTTGAACACTGAAGCTTTCTTT	CASNRQTLNTEAFF
-	-	TRBV28	TRBJ1-1	TGTGCCAGCAGTTTAGCTGAAACCCCCGGAGCTTTCTTT	CASSLAETPGAFF
-	-	TRBV29-1	TRBJ2-7	TGCAGCGTTGACGCCGAGGGTTCCTACGAGCAGTACTTC	CSVDAEGSYEQYF
TRBD1	-	TRBV30	TRBJ2-5	TGTGCCTACGACAGGGGCCCTGCCCAAGAGACCCAGTACTTC	CAYDRGPAQETQYF
-	-	TRBV28	TRBJ2-2	TGTGCCAGCATCAGGGGGAACACCGGGGAGCTGTTTTTT	CASIRGNTGELFF
-	few	TRBV9	TRBJ2-7	TGTGCCAGCAGCGTGAGTTTCACGGGCGAGCAGTACTTC	CASSVSFTGEQYF
TRBD1	-	TRBV6-1	TRBJ2-7	TGTGCCAGCAGTGGACAGGGCCACGAGCAGTACTTC	CASSGQGHEQYF
-	many	TRBV5-6	TRBJ2-2	TGTGCCAGCAGCTTCCAACTCCGGGGGATGGACGGGGAGCTGTTTTTT	CASSFQLRGMDGELFF
-	-	TRBV29-1	TRBJ2-5	TGCAGCGTTGTGGGGCTCCAAGAGACCCAGTACTTC	CSVVGLQETQYF
-	-	TRBV30	TRBJ1-1	TGTGCCTGGAGTTTAACAGGGAACACTGAAGCTTTCTTT	CAWSLTGNTEAFF
-	many	TRBV7-8	TRBJ2-7	TGTGCCAGCAGCCTGCGCCGGGACTTGCCCTACGAGCAGTACTTC	CASSLRRDLPYEQYF
-	-	TRBV7-2	TRBJ1-2	TGTGCCAGCAGCCTACAGCAGGGTTTGGGCTACACCTTC	CASSLQQGLGYTF